This record covers a single T cell receptor beta chain. A much larger clone sits a single nucleotide away, making a read error possible. Germline V CDR1 and CDR2: SGHVS, FQNEAQ. V lost 3 bases, J lost 4 bases, and 4 bases lay in between. This CDR3 comprises 12 residues. For every subset, genomic DNA was evenly distributed across several immunoSEQ plates. The data were produced by immunoSEQ multiplex PCR, yet TCRdb's version contains in-frame clones alone and is incomplete. The sample lists over a million clones, 75% to 85% occurring once. This record comes from a study of shared clonotypes between healthy human individuals.

The clonotype comes from a man between 18 and 35 years old in good health. Some clones in this sample may be carry-over from other donors' samples. The sample was memory CD4+ T cells from PBMCs. The sample's subset: CD45RA-negative fraction. The chain uses TRBV7-8 and TRBJ1-5; D not resolved. The CDR3 region has the DNA TGTGCCAGCAGCTTGGCGAATCAGCCCCAGCATTTT. Translating it yields CASSLANQPQHF.